Each of the 26 T cell receptor beta chains below was sequenced from the same sample in a study of blood T cells in healthy people across ages. Alongside a J-beta primer mix, a sample-barcoded 5' primer served in a second PCR lasting about 7 to 11 cycles. TCRdb processed the 5' RACE reads anew with MiXCR; each CDR3 protein has one entry. Among some 640,000 distinct CDR3 sequences listed, roughly 31% were seen once. Sequencing was carried out using blood. These receptors all stem from an elderly woman in good health.

With regard to this clonotype: A much bigger clone sits one base away, suggesting this may be a read error. The chain is built from TRBV4-1 and TRBJ1-2, with no clear D. CDR1 and CDR2 (germline): MGHRA, YSYEKL. Trimming cost V 1 base and J 7 bases, with 16 bases left between them. There are 15 residues in the CDR3. CDR3 in amino acids: CASSQGPTSLSGYTF. CDR3 nucleotide sequence: TGCGCCAGCAGCCAAGGCCCCACATCCCTTTCTGGCTACACCTTC.

The sample holds many counts of this clonotype. The V call is TRBV11-2, the J call TRBJ2-7; the D gene could be TRBD1 or TRBD2 (5 bases each). The germline gives CDR1 SGHAT, CDR2 FQNNGV. This CDR3 has 16 amino acids. Trimming shortened V by 5 bases and J by 4 bases, and 21 bases separated the two germline ends. CDR3 nucleotide sequence: TGTGCCAGCAGCCATGGGCCAGGGACCTTTAGGTACGAGCAGTACTTC. Translation: CASSHGPGTFRYEQYF.

There are many counts of this clonotype. The chain combines TRBV28 with TRBJ2-3; possibly TRBD1 for D (6 bases). CDR1 and CDR2 (germline): MDHEN, SYDVKM. Trimming removed 11 bases from V and 0 bases from J, with 15 bases in between. CDR3 length equals 14 residues. As DNA, the CDR3 is TGTGCCTACGGTGAGGGGGACAGCACAGATACGCAGTATTTT. It encodes CAYGEGDSTDTQYF.

This clonotype was observed at least ten times. The J gene is TRBJ2-3, the V gene TRBV20-1; 10 bases fit TRBD2. Germline CDR1 DFQATT, CDR2 SNEGSKA (reference sequence). This CDR3 has 14 residues. V shed 6 bases, J shed 5 bases, and the junction held 8 bases outside the gene matches. CDR3: CSAVSGGFGDTQYF. The CDR3 DNA is TGCAGTGCCGTTAGCGGGGGGTTTGGAGATACGCAGTATTTT.

In regard to this clonotype: A single base separates this from a much larger clone, so it may be a read error. The chain joins TRBV7-8 to TRBJ2-7, with 9 bases aligning to TRBD2. V lost 5 bases to trimming and J lost 4 bases; unmatched junction nucleotides: 15. This CDR3 contains 17 residues. Germline loops: CDR1 SGHVS, CDR2 FQNEAQ. The CDR3 protein is CASSPTDAGGPGYEQYF. The CDR3 nucleotides read TGTGCCAGCAGCCCCACCGACGCGGGGGGGCCTGGGTACGAGCAGTACTTC.

The chain is built from TRBV20-1 and TRBJ2-4; D is unclear. Trimming shortened V by 0 bases and J by 9 bases, and 15 bases separated the two germline ends. This CDR3 is built from 14 residues. Looked up from germline, CDR1 is DFQATT and CDR2 is SNEGSKA (reference sequence). Written as DNA, the CDR3 is TGCAGTGCTAGAGATCCCGTGACCCGTTTCATTCAGTACTTC. This encodes CSARDPVTRFIQYF.

This clonotype was counted many times. The chain has TRBV6-6 and TRBJ2-5; D unclear. CDR1 and CDR2 (germline): MNHNY, SVGAGI (reference sequence). Trimming removed 7 bases at V and 2 bases at J, with 11 bases between. The CDR3 is made up of 13 amino acids. CDR3 nucleotide sequence: TGTGCCAGCACCACGAGGATTCAAGAGACCCAGTACTTC. Protein: CASTTRIQETQYF.

On this clonotype itself: Being one base from a much bigger clone, this may be a read error. This chain links TRBV6-2 or TRBV6-3 with TRBJ2-7; D not resolved. CDR1 and CDR2 from the germline V gene are MNHEY and SVGEGT. The CDR3 totals 14 residues. CDR3 in DNA: TGTGCCGGCAGTTATTTCGGGTTCTCCTACGAGCAGTACTTC. Its translation is CAGSYFGFSYEQYF.

This clonotype was counted ten times or more. The chain is built from TRBV10-3 and TRBJ2-7; tentatively, D is TRBD1 (5 bases). V shed 0 bases and J shed 6 bases, with 15 bases lying between them. This CDR3 comprises 15 residues. The germline V gene encodes CDR1 ENHRY and CDR2 SYGVKD. CDR3 nucleotides: TGTGCCATCAGTGAGTCTTATAGGCAGGGTGGCGAGCAGTACTTC. Protein product: CAISESYRQGGEQYF.

The CDR3 loop is CASSQDSRGNTEAFF. The CDR3 coding sequence is TGTGCCAGCAGCCAAGATTCTCGGGGGAACACTGAAGCTTTCTTT. The chain couples TRBV3-1 to TRBJ1-1; no firm D call. CDR3 length: 15 amino acids. CDR1 and CDR2 (germline): LGHDT, YNNKEL (reference sequence). Trimming took 0 bases from V and 1 from J, leaving 9 bases between them.

The sample holds many counts of this clonotype. The chain couples TRBV7-9 to TRBJ2-3, with D unclear. Trimming cost V 5 bases and J 2 bases, with 14 bases left between them. The CDR3 length is 15 residues. Per germline, CDR1 SEHNR and CDR2 FQNEAQ (reference sequence). In DNA form, the CDR3 reads TGTGCCAGCAGCCTTCGAGGCTTGGACACAGATACGCAGTATTTT. The encoded protein is CASSLRGLDTDTQYF.

This clonotype was seen only a few times. Germline and junction disagree at one end, which may indicate a read error. V usage is TRBV12-3 or TRBV12-4 and J usage is TRBJ2-3; TRBD1 agrees at 10 bases. CDR3 length equals 16 residues. Written as DNA, the CDR3 is TGTGCCAGCAGCTGGGGACAGGGGCTTGGTGCAGATGCGCAGTATTTT. Protein: CASSWGQGLGADAQYF.

The chain has TRBV29-1 and TRBJ1-3; the match to TRBD1 covers 7 bases. The trim removed 0 bases at V and 1 base at J, leaving 3 bases unmatched. This CDR3 comprises 15 residues. Germline-derived CDR1 and CDR2 are SQVTM and ANQGSEA. The CDR3 bases are TGCAGCGTTGAAGACAGGGGGGGGTCTGGAAACACCATATATTTT. Translation gives CSVEDRGGSGNTIYF.

In nucleotides, the CDR3 is TGTGCCACCAGTGACCCCCAAACGGGGCAAGAGACCCAGTACTTC. It translates to CATSDPQTGQETQYF. V is TRBV24-1 and J is TRBJ2-5; D possibly corresponds to TRBD2 (5 bases). Germline V gene data show CDR1 as KGHDR and CDR2 as SFDVKD. CDR3 length: 15 amino acids. V lost 4 bases to trimming and J lost 2 bases, with 13 bases between them.

This clonotype showed up just a few times. This may be a read error, as it is one base from a much larger clone. The genes are TRBV7-2 and TRBJ2-1; D may be TRBD1 or TRBD2 (5 bases each). There are 13 residues in the CDR3. Germline V gene lookup returns CDR1 SGHTA and CDR2 FQGNSA. Trimming left V 5 bases short and J 10 bases short, with 15 bases between. CDR3: CASSEPGRYEQFF. CDR3 DNA: TGTGCCAGCAGCGAACCGGGACGGTACGAGCAGTTCTTC. Supplemented by reference TRBV7-2 and TRBJ2-1, the full variable domain reads GAGVSQSPSNKVTEKGKDVELRCDPISGHTALYWYRQSLGQGLEFLIYFQGNSAPDKSGLPSDRFSAERTGGSVSTLTIQRTQQEDSAVYLCASSEPGRYEQFFGPGTRLTVL.

The chain is built from TRBV20-1 and TRBJ2-5, with TRBD1 as a possible D gene (5 bases). The CDR3 totals 16 residues. Germline CDR1 and CDR2: DFQATT and SNEGSKA (reference sequence). The V and J ends lost 2 bases and 2 bases respectively, with 18 bases between them. CDR3 sequence: CSARSFPGRAQETQYF. CDR3 coding DNA: TGCAGTGCTAGATCCTTCCCTGGCAGGGCTCAAGAGACCCAGTACTTC.

This chain connects TRBV2 to TRBJ2-2; the D gene is possibly TRBD1 (5 bases). CDR1 and CDR2 (germline): SNHLY, FYNNEI. CDR3 size: 15 residues. Trimming took off 0 bases at V and 7 bases at J, with 12 bases between the two ends. Here the CDR3 reads CASSEAGATGGELFF. The CDR3, as DNA: TGTGCCAGCAGTGAAGCTGGGGCCACGGGCGGGGAGCTGTTTTTT.

This clonotype has ten or more counts. V is TRBV12-3 or TRBV12-4 and J is TRBJ1-1; tentative D call: TRBD1 (6 bases). This CDR3 region has 13 residues. V lost 1 base and J lost 9, with 12 bases in between. The CDR3 region has the DNA TGTGCCAGCAGTTTAGTCTACAGGGCTCAAGCTTTCTTT. Its protein product is CASSLVYRAQAFF.

The sample holds many counts of this clonotype. The genes are TRBV7-2 and TRBJ2-7, with D tentatively TRBD1 (5 bases). Trimming stripped 4 bases from V and 6 bases from J, with 13 bases between. This CDR3 has 13 residues. Germline values: CDR1 SGHTA, CDR2 FQGNSA. The chain's CDR3 is CASSSQGFGEQYF. Written as DNA, the CDR3 is TGTGCCAGCAGCTCTCAGGGTTTCGGCGAGCAGTACTTC.

In this sample, this clonotype turned up many times. The CDR3 region is CASKRGTGDDEQYF. The CDR3, as DNA: TGTGCCAGCAAAAGGGGGACAGGGGACGACGAGCAGTACTTC. The chain couples TRBV6-5 to TRBJ2-7, with 10 bases fitting TRBD1. Germline V CDR1 and CDR2: MNHEY, SVGAGI. The CDR3 has 14 residues. J gave up 5 bases and V 7 bases, and 8 bases lay outside the gene matches.

This clonotype was counted between two and nine times. A single base separates this from a much larger clone, so it may be a read error. The CDR3 spells CATSDRQGRINERFF. The CDR3 coding sequence is TGTGCCACCAGTGATCGACAGGGGCGGATCAATGAGCGGTTCTTC. The chain carries TRBV24-1 and TRBJ2-1; 8 bases map to TRBD1. CDR1 KGHDR and CDR2 SFDVKD come from the germline V gene. The CDR3 totals 15 residues.

This clonotype showed up just a few times. A read error may be the cause here, since a much bigger clone is one base away. V gene TRBV7-8 combines with J gene TRBJ2-1; TRBD2 is a possible D gene (5 bases). The end of the DNA fits TRBJ2-7 better, so the J call may be wrong. CDR1 is SGHVS, CDR2 FQNEAQ, per germline. The CDR3 is made up of 17 amino acids. The CDR3 DNA follows: TGTGCCAGCAGCTTGACGGGAAGTCCGAGCTCCTACAATGAGCAGTACTTC. It encodes CASSLTGSPSSYNEQYF.

This clonotype was seen a few times. This may come from a read error, since a much larger clone is one base off. This chain links TRBV4-1 with TRBJ2-4, with 7 bases identical to TRBD2. The J call may be incorrect, as the DNA end agrees better with TRBJ2-7. This CDR3 spans 15 amino acids. Germline CDR1 and CDR2: MGHRA and YSYEKL. The CDR3 region is CASSQNGLSGGEQYF. For the CDR3, the DNA is TGCGCCAGCAGCCAAAACGGGCTCTCGGGGGGCGAGCAGTACTTC.

Of note for this clonotype: A much more abundant neighbour one base away suggests this may be a read error. The V gene is TRBV6-5, the J gene TRBJ1-2; 10 nucleotides agree with TRBD1. The length of the CDR3 is 14 residues. Germline CDR1 MNHEY, CDR2 SVGAGI. With 7 bases clipped from V and 8 bases from J, the junction kept 10 bases outside the gene matches. The CDR3 nucleotides read TGTGCCAGCACCAACGACAGGGGGCGCGAGGGCTACACCTTC. This sequence encodes CASTNDRGREGYTF.

Details on this clonotype: A single base separates this from a much larger clone, so it may be a read error. The rearrangement links TRBV20-1 to TRBJ2-1; TRBD2 might be the D (6 bases). Germline CDR1 reads DFQATT; CDR2 reads SNEGSKA (reference sequence). CDR3 length: 12 amino acids. The CDR3 DNA reads as TGCAGTGCCAAACTAGCCTACAGTGAGCAGTTCTTC. Protein: CSAKLAYSEQFF.

This clonotype was detected ten times or more. The V gene is TRBV20-1, the J gene TRBJ2-7, with D tentatively TRBD2 (8 bases). In germline, CDR1 is DFQATT, CDR2 SNEGSKA (reference sequence). Trimming removed 1 base from V and 7 bases from J, with 23 bases in between. This CDR3 comprises 16 residues. CDR3 sequence (DNA): TGCAGTGCTAGAGCCGTCCCGACAGGGCGCGGGGGGGAGCAGTACTTC. Residues: CSARAVPTGRGGEQYF.